What follows describes a single T cell receptor beta chain. Its antigen remains unidentified. Given a much more abundant clone one base away, this may be a read error. Naive CD8 T cells were picked out by sorting for CD8+CD4-CCR7+CD45RA+. The data were taken from a study of molecular identifiers for immune sequencing clone quantification. Whole-study results and caveats: Under 1% of molecules in naive cells, but over 98% of effector molecules, belonged to clones above 20 RNA copies.

With listed TCR primers and previously described methods, bulk TCR libraries were prepared. TCRdb re-analysed the PCR reads in MiXCR, keeping a single row per CDR3 protein. The sample lists some 96,000 distinct CDR3 sequences, 20% to 30% occurring once. The TCR comes from a human donor in good health. Some libraries in this study had Jurkat cell RNA spiked in. Sequencing used naive CD8+ T cells from blood, with Jurkat cell RNA spiked in. Subset reported: FACS-sorted CD8+CD4-CCR7+CD45RA+ naive T cells.

In DNA form, the CDR3 reads TGTGCCAGTCGCCCACTAGCGGGGTTATCAGATACGCAGTATTTT. It translates to CASRPLAGLSDTQYF. The chain has TRBV19 and TRBJ2-3; 10 bases align to TRBD2. CDR3 length: 15 residues. With 8 bases clipped from V and 4 bases from J, the junction kept 9 bases outside the gene matches. Germline values: CDR1 LNHDA, CDR2 SQIVND (reference sequence).